This T cell receptor (beta chain) was identified in a study of cytomegalovirus exposure and HLA in healthy donors. As for the study in general: An early release of data contained approximately 80 million unique TCRs, which came from HLA-typed donors. Falling in the Caucasian-associated ancestry cluster were roughly 80% of 350 to 400 genotyped donors.

Trimming took off 0 bases at V and 8 bases at J, with 16 bases between the two ends. Looked up from germline, CDR1 is LGHNA and CDR2 is YNFKEQ. The CDR3 loop spans 15 amino acids. In regard to this clone: Its antigen is still unknown.

Primers: 60 Vbeta forward and 13 Jbeta reverse. Profiling relied on immunoSEQ multiplex PCR, and the TCRdb table lists in-frame clones only, not all of them. The sample has 150,000 or so clones. Study results and limitations: Among TCR beta chains, those listed as cytomegalovirus-associated numbered over 150. Per a later analysis, 16,951 TCR beta sequences showed association with HLA alleles at 0.05 false discovery rate.

Sequenced sample: PBMCs. This chain uses TRBV4-2 with TRBJ1-2; D is ambiguous. This receptor was obtained from an older woman in good health and CMV-seronegative. The DNA of the CDR3 is TGTGCCAGCAGCCAAGATCCCACTATCTATGACGGCTACACCTTC. This translates into CASSQDPTIYDGYTF.